This section outlines one T cell receptor beta chain sequence together with its context. Its antigen remains unknown. Time point noted: week 23, last vaccination. Topical imiquimod was applied with each vaccine dose, which held 300 ug of mutant IDH1 20-mer peptide. The data stem from a study of a mutant IDH1 vaccine in newly diagnosed glioma. About the study: Patients in the study were vaccinated eight times, receiving shots in weeks 1, 3, 5, 7, 11, 15, 19 and 23.

TCRdb keeps only in-frame clones here, not all; method: immunoSEQ multiplex PCR. The sample shows approximately 28,000 clones, around 80% of them seen only once. The CDR3 spans 13 residues. Germline values: CDR1 MNHNS, CDR2 SASEGT. V was cut by 5 bases and J by 7 bases, with 14 bases left in between. This clonotype was sampled from a woman younger than 30 with glioma. The rearrangement joins TRBV6-1 to TRBJ1-1; possible D gene TRBD1, 5 bases. Sequences were derived from PBMCs, sampled from a glioma patient whose treatment included an IDH1 peptide vaccine. The DNA of the CDR3 is TGTGCCAGCAGTCCTACCGGGGGACTTGAAGCTTTCTTT. Amino acid sequence: CASSPTGGLEAFF.